This T cell receptor beta chain emerged from a study of cytomegalovirus exposure and HLA in healthy donors. About this clone: Its cognate antigen is unknown.

Broader study findings: Presence/absence analyses rested on an assumption that sequencing depth was roughly uniform across donors. TCR beta chains numbering roughly 150 were designated cytomegalovirus-associated.

Amplification used 60 Vbeta primers and 13 Jbeta primers. Authors' methods: Approximately 11 million shared chains were among some 75 million unique TCR beta chains counted in a later analysis. Profiling relied on immunoSEQ multiplex PCR, and the TCRdb table lists in-frame clones only, not all of them. V, J and clone size derive from that table, while D and trimming were established from the DNA sequence. The data contain fewer than 200,000 clones, about four fifths of them seen just once; the ten biggest clones take up less than 15%. This receptor was obtained from a woman between 50 and 59 years old in good health and CMV-seronegative. What was sequenced was PBMCs.

CDR3 in DNA: TGTGCCAGCAGGAAACTTGAAGGGGGCCAGTCCTACGAGCAGTACTTC. Encoded protein: CASRKLEGGQSYEQYF. This rearrangement joins TRBV6-6 to TRBJ2-7, with 7 bases fitting TRBD1. V shed 6 bases and J 1 base; nucleotides not matched to a gene: 12. CDR3 length equals 16 residues. The germline V gene encodes CDR1 MNHNY and CDR2 SVGAGI (reference sequence).